The 24 T cell receptor beta chains in this list originate from one sample, sequenced in a study of blood T cell repertoires in COVID-19. Clones were read by immunoSEQ multiplex PCR, and TCRdb kept only the in-frame ones, dropping some. Here the sample spans a few hundred thousand clones, roughly 86% being singletons. The sequencing sample was made of PBMCs or T cells enriched from blood (not recorded which). Every receptor here comes from a man younger than 40 who had recovered from COVID-19.

The chain employs TRBV21-1 and TRBJ1-4; the table's D call, TRBD1, was not checked against the DNA. TRBV21-1 is designated a pseudogene. The CDR3 runs to 17 residues. As DNA, the CDR3 is TGTGCCAGCAGCAAAGTCCGGGGGACAGGGCTCTTTGAAAAACTGTTTTTT. Protein product: CASSKVRGTGLFEKLFF.

This chain uses TRBV25-1 with TRBJ1-1; D gene unclear. Trimming stripped 6 bases from V and 1 base from J, with 12 bases between. CDR3 length: 14 residues. Germline V gene lookup returns CDR1 MGHDK and CDR2 SYGVNS. CDR3 DNA sequence: TGTGCCAGCAGCGCCCCGACGGGGAACACTGAAGCTTTCTTT. Protein sequence: CASSAPTGNTEAFF.

The rearrangement uses TRBV10-3 and TRBJ1-1, with no clear D. Germline CDR1 reads ENHRY; CDR2 reads SYGVKD. V lost 6 bases, J lost 0 bases, and 8 bases lay in between. The CDR3 is 13 amino acids. CDR3: CAISPLMNTEAFF. DNA of the CDR3: TGTGCCATCAGCCCACTCATGAACACTGAAGCTTTCTTT.

The V and J genes are TRBV19 and TRBJ1-1, with a tentative D call TRBD1 (5 bases). The CDR3 length is 15 residues. CDR1 is LNHDA and CDR2 is SQIVND in the germline V gene (reference sequence). Trimming left V 5 bases short and J 3 bases short, with 16 bases between. CDR3 sequence (DNA): TGTGCCAGTAGTTTGGGGGGTGGGGTCTACACTGAAGCTTTCTTT. It specifies CASSLGGGVYTEAFF.

The chain combines TRBV5-4 with TRBJ1-1; D possibly corresponds to TRBD1 (5 bases). Trimming removed 4 bases at V and 1 base at J, with 11 bases between. Germline CDR1 reads SGHNT; CDR2 reads YYREEE (reference sequence). The CDR3 runs to 14 residues. The CDR3 reads CASSRGTANTEAFF. CDR3 in DNA: TGTGCCAGCAGCAGGGGTACAGCGAACACTGAAGCTTTCTTT.

CDR3 amino acids: CASSLPGTGGEQYF. CDR3 DNA sequence: TGTGCCAGCAGCCTTCCCGGGACAGGGGGCGAGCAGTACTTC. The chain recombines TRBV7-9 with TRBJ2-7, with 11 bases identical to TRBD1. From germline, CDR1 is SEHNR and CDR2 FQNEAQ (reference sequence). Unmatched junction bases numbered 6, after V lost 5 bases and J lost 6 bases. The CDR3 totals 14 residues.

This clone was observed once. This chain uses TRBV19 with TRBJ2-3; 8 nucleotides align to TRBD1. CDR1 is LNHDA and CDR2 is SQIVND in the germline V gene (reference sequence). The CDR3 has 14 amino acids. V lost 7 bases to trimming and J lost 1 base; unmatched junction nucleotides: 4. In DNA form, the CDR3 reads TGTGCCAGTAATTTGGGACAGGGCACAGATACGCAGTATTTT. Its protein is CASNLGQGTDTQYF. Together with reference TRBV19 and TRBJ2-3, the CDR3 gives the full variable domain: DGGITQSPKYLFRKEGQNVTLSCEQNLNHDAMYWYRQDPGQGLRLIYYSQIVNDFQKGDIAEGYSVSREKKESFPLTVTSAQKNPTAFYLCASNLGQGTDTQYFGPGTRLTVL.

The chain uses TRBV27 and TRBJ1-2, with TRBD1 matching over 9 bases. This CDR3 comprises 14 residues. Germline CDR1 and CDR2: MNHEY and SMNVEV (reference sequence). The V gene end was trimmed by 6 bases and the J gene end by 6 bases; junction bases not matched to a gene: 8. The CDR3 bases are TGTGCCAGCAGAGACCGGGACAGGGCCCATGGCTACACCTTC. Protein sequence: CASRDRDRAHGYTF.

The genes are TRBV3-1 (or the pseudogene TRBV3-2) and TRBJ1-2; 9 bases agree with TRBD1. Germline trimming cut 3 bases from V and 2 bases from J; bases unmatched to any gene: 7. The CDR3 is made up of 16 amino acids. The germline gives CDR1 LGHDT, CDR2 YNNKEL (reference sequence). The CDR3 nucleotides read TGTGCCAGCAGCCACTGGGGACAGGGTCTCAACTATGGCTACACCTTC. Residues: CASSHWGQGLNYGYTF.

The V and J genes are TRBV6-2 or TRBV6-3 and TRBJ2-5; D not certain. This CDR3 is built from 12 residues. Germline loops: CDR1 MNHEY, CDR2 SVGEGT. Trimming took off 2 bases at V and 4 bases at J, with 5 bases between the two ends. The CDR3 loop is CASSYPGETQYF. The CDR3 DNA sequence: TGTGCCAGCAGTTACCCCGGAGAGACCCAGTACTTC.

The rearrangement joins TRBV12-3 or TRBV12-4 to TRBJ1-5, with D unclear. The ends were cut back, 1 base at V and 7 bases at J, with 8 bases in the middle. The CDR3 extends over 13 amino acids. This chain's CDR3 is CASSLGVRQPQHF. The CDR3 DNA follows: TGTGCCAGCAGTTTAGGGGTCAGGCAGCCCCAGCATTTT.

The rearrangement uses TRBV9 and TRBJ1-2; 7 bases fit TRBD1. This CDR3 contains 14 residues. Trimming removed 0 bases from V and 4 bases from J; junction bases left unmatched: 3. Looked up from germline, CDR1 is SGDLS and CDR2 is YYNGEE. The chain's CDR3 is CASSVAGTAYGYTF. For the CDR3, the DNA is TGTGCCAGCAGCGTAGCTGGGACAGCCTATGGCTACACCTTC. The full variable domain, its missing parts supplied by reference TRBV9 and TRBJ1-2, is DSGVTQTPKHLITATGQRVTLRCSPRSGDLSVYWYQQSLDQGLQFLIQYYNGEERAKGNILERFSAQQFPDLHSELNLSSLELGDSALYFCASSVAGTAYGYTFGSGTRLTVV.

The rearrangement joins TRBV2 to TRBJ1-2, with D maybe TRBD1 (5 bases). Germline V gene data show CDR1 as SNHLY and CDR2 as FYNNEI. The V end lost 2 bases, the J end lost 4 bases, and 8 bases lay between the germline ends. CDR3 size: 13 residues. The CDR3 sequence: CASSETGSYGYTF. The CDR3 DNA follows: TGTGCCAGCAGTGAAACAGGCTCCTATGGCTACACCTTC. Filled out from reference TRBV2 and TRBJ1-2, the complete variable domain reads EPEVTQTPSHQVTQMGQEVILRCVPISNHLYFYWYRQILGQKVEFLVSFYNNEISEKSEIFDDQFSVERPDGSNFTLKIRSTKLEDSAMYFCASSETGSYGYTFGSGTRLTVV.

The chain joins TRBV2 to TRBJ1-2; D is ambiguous. V lost 6 bases, J lost 13 bases, and 12 bases lay in between. The CDR3 contains 10 residues. Germline CDR1 SNHLY, CDR2 FYNNEI. The CDR3 reads CASRGGPSTF. CDR3 DNA: TGTGCCAGCAGAGGCGGCCCCTCCACCTTC.

In its sample, this clone was seen once. The V call is TRBV7-9, the J call TRBJ1-5; TRBD1 agrees at 8 bases. Germline CDR1 reads SEHNR; CDR2 reads FQNEAQ (reference sequence). This CDR3 spans 15 amino acids. The ends lost 1 base at V and 6 bases at J; junction bases unmatched: 5. For the CDR3, the DNA is TGTGCCAGCAGCTTAGGGGGGACAGGACGTCAGCCCCAGCATTTT. This encodes CASSLGGTGRQPQHF.

The chain carries TRBV11-2 and TRBJ2-7; a weak D match, TRBD1 (5 bases). CDR1 is SGHAT, CDR2 FQNNGV, per germline. The CDR3 runs 15 residues. Trimming left V 1 base short and J 1 base short, with 11 bases between. Here the CDR3 reads CASSLVRGRSYEQYF. CDR3 in DNA: TGTGCCAGCAGCTTAGTTAGGGGTAGGTCCTACGAGCAGTACTTC.

As concerns this clone: The junction departs from germline at one end; a sequencing error may be responsible. The gene calls are TRBV30 and TRBJ1-2; 11 nucleotides align to TRBD1. Per germline, CDR1 GTSNPN and CDR2 SVGIG (reference sequence). The CDR3 is 13 amino acids. This CDR3 is CAWGEDRGLPNHF. CDR3 coding DNA: TGTGCCTGGGGAGAGGACAGGGGGCTTCCGAACCACTTC.

This clone was found once. The rearrangement uses TRBV11-2 and TRBJ1-2; a possible D gene is TRBD1 (5 bases). The V and J ends lost 6 bases and 2 bases respectively, with 16 bases between them. CDR1 SGHAT and CDR2 FQNNGV come from the germline V gene. The length of the CDR3 is 15 residues. DNA of the CDR3: TGTGCCAGCAGTCCCCAGGGTTTCCTGAACTATGGCTACACCTTC. This sequence encodes CASSPQGFLNYGYTF.

The genes are TRBV4-3 and TRBJ2-3, with D perhaps matching TRBD1 (5 bases). With 1 base removed from V and 3 bases from J, the gap between germline ends came to 17 bases. Per the germline V gene, CDR1 is LGHNA and CDR2 is YSLEER. There are 17 residues in the CDR3. For the CDR3, the DNA is TGCGCCAGCAGCCAAGGGTGGTCCAGGGAAGGGACAGATACGCAGTATTTT. It encodes CASSQGWSREGTDTQYF.

This chain connects TRBV25-1 to TRBJ2-2; tentative D call: TRBD1 (6 bases). CDR1 is MGHDK, CDR2 SYGVNS, per germline. V was cut by 3 bases and J by 2 bases, with 10 bases left in between. The CDR3 has 15 amino acids. The chain's CDR3 is CASSDWTENTGELFF. CDR3 bases: TGTGCCAGCAGTGATTGGACAGAAAACACCGGGGAGCTGTTTTTT.

CDR3 sequence reads: CASSASGQSTDTQYF. CDR3 coding DNA: TGCGCCAGCAGTGCTTCGGGACAGAGCACAGATACGCAGTATTTT. The chain joins TRBV10-1 to TRBJ2-3; 7 bases are a match to TRBD1. The V segment lost 4 bases and the J segment 0 bases; nucleotides outside the gene matches: 4. This CDR3 has 15 amino acids. Germline V gives CDR1 WNHNN, CDR2 SYGVQD (reference sequence).

Points on this clone: This same CDR3 is encoded by further DNA sequences in the sample. This chain joins TRBV9 and TRBJ2-1; TRBD2 aligns across 8 bases. Unmatched junction bases numbered 1, after V lost 0 bases and J lost 2 bases. This CDR3 is 15 amino acids long. CDR1 and CDR2 (germline): SGDLS, YYNGEE. The CDR3 sequence is CASSVVGGAYNEQFF. CDR3 sequence (DNA): TGTGCCAGCAGCGTAGTCGGGGGGGCCTACAATGAGCAGTTCTTC.

The chain uses TRBV23-1 and TRBJ1-1; TRBD1 aligns across 7 bases. TRBV23-1 is noted as an ORF with a role that remains uncertain. The CDR3 sequence is 17 residues long. J gave up 3 bases and V 4 bases, and 14 bases lay outside the gene matches. The CDR3 protein is CASSPNRGPRRYTEAFF. Here the CDR3 DNA reads TGCGCCAGCAGTCCAAACAGGGGCCCACGACGGTACACTGAAGCTTTCTTT.

A remark on this clone: Other DNA sequences of this sample code for an identical CDR3. The genes are TRBV9 and TRBJ1-2; 10 positions match TRBD1. The CDR3 consists of 14 residues. The V and J ends lost 2 bases and 5 bases, in that order; junction bases with no gene match: 3. Germline loops: CDR1 SGDLS, CDR2 YYNGEE. Here the CDR3 reads CASSVGTGEYGYTF. CDR3 DNA: TGTGCCAGCAGCGTCGGGACAGGGGAATATGGCTACACCTTC. Combining the CDR3 with reference TRBV9 and TRBJ1-2 gives the whole variable domain DSGVTQTPKHLITATGQRVTLRCSPRSGDLSVYWYQQSLDQGLQFLIQYYNGEERAKGNILERFSAQQFPDLHSELNLSSLELGDSALYFCASSVGTGEYGYTFGSGTRLTVV.